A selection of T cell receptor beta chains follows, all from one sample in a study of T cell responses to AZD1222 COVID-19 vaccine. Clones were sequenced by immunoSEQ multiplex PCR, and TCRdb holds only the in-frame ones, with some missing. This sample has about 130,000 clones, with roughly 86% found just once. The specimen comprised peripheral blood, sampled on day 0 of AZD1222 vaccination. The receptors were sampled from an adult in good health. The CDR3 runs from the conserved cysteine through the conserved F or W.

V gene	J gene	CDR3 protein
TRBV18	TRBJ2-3	CASSPLPGGGDTQYF
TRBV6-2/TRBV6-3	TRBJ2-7	CASSYSRDISYEQYF
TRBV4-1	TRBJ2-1	CASSQERAGGYNEQFF
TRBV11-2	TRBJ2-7	CASSRRGAGEQYF
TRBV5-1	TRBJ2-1	CASSLEPGVTYNEQFF
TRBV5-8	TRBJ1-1	CASSPPWGGTEAFF
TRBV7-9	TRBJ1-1	CASSLEGEAEAFF
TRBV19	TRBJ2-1	CATSSYNEQFF
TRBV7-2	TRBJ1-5	CASSWYSNQPQHF
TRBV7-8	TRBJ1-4	CASSFFLAGYEKLFF
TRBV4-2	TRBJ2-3	CASSPRGGRGTDTQYF
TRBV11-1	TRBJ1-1	CASSRGQGANTEAFF
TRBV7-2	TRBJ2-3	CASSPTGVTDTQYF
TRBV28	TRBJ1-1	CASALGGGPHTEAFF
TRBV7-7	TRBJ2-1	CASSLGGGPYNEQFF
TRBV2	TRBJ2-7	CASSYSAGYEQYF
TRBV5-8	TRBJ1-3	CASSLGVRTSGNTIYF